The 16 T cell receptor beta chains below all came from one sample that was sequenced in a study of OX40 agonist ivuxolimab in advanced cancers. Profiled with immunoSEQ multiplex PCR; TCRdb holds only in-frame clones, not every one. The sample includes tens of thousands of clones, roughly 84% of them seen just once. The sequencing used CD4+ or CD8+ T cells sorted from blood, collected in a trial of the OX40 agonist ivuxolimab. The source is an adult with an advanced solid tumor such as melanoma, head and neck, liver or kidney cancer.

This clone was detected only a few times. The chain joins TRBV27 to TRBJ2-1; TRBD2 aligns across 7 bases. V was clipped by 4 bases and J by 6 bases; unmatched bases: 6. This CDR3 region has 14 residues. CDR1 and CDR2 from the germline V gene are MNHEY and SMNVEV (reference sequence). CDR3 sequence reads: CASSSGTTRNEQFF. The CDR3 bases are TGTGCCAGCAGTTCAGGGACTACCCGCAATGAGCAGTTCTTC.

V and J are TRBV11-3 and TRBJ2-7; D is undetermined. The germline CDR1 and CDR2 sequences are SGHNT and YENEEA. The CDR3 sequence is 18 residues long. The germline V and J ends were trimmed by 2 bases and 3 bases, with 23 bases remaining between them. For the CDR3, the DNA is TGTGCCAGCAGCTTATTCCGGGTGTTTGAAGGGTCCGACTACGAGCAGTACTTC. It is translated as CASSLFRVFEGSDYEQYF.

This chain links TRBV13 with TRBJ2-7, with 10 positions matching TRBD2. The CDR3 sequence is 16 residues long. The ends lost 5 bases at V and 3 bases at J; junction bases unmatched: 10. The V gene's germline CDR1 is PRHDT and CDR2 FYEKMQ (reference sequence). The CDR3 sequence is CASSAGGLAGVYEQYF. CDR3 sequence (DNA): TGTGCCAGCAGCGCGGGGGGGCTAGCGGGAGTCTACGAGCAGTACTTC.

The chain is built from TRBV19 and TRBJ2-7; 13 nucleotides agree with TRBD2. V gave up 4 bases and J gave up 3 bases; unmatched junction bases: 3. The germline V gene has CDR1 LNHDA and CDR2 SQIVND (reference sequence). This CDR3 is built from 15 residues. The CDR3 protein is CASSRGLAGVYEQYF. The CDR3 nucleotides read TGTGCCAGTAGTAGAGGACTAGCGGGGGTCTACGAGCAGTACTTC.

This clone was seen only once. The V call is TRBV19, the J call TRBJ2-1; TRBD2 matches at 8 bases. The CDR3 extends over 14 amino acids. Per the germline V gene, CDR1 is LNHDA and CDR2 is SQIVND (reference sequence). With V trimmed by 4 bases and J by 12 bases, 11 bases remained unmatched. The CDR3 sequence: CASSTGLAGGRQFF. The CDR3 DNA sequence: TGTGCCAGTAGTACTGGACTAGCAGGAGGTCGGCAGTTCTTC.

This clone came up once. This chain connects TRBV6-4 to TRBJ1-1; 8 nucleotides match TRBD1. Germline CDR1 and CDR2: MRHNA and SNTAGT. CDR3 size: 14 residues. V dropped 4 bases and J dropped 1; count of bases not matched to a gene: 2. The CDR3, as DNA: TGTGCCAGCAGTGTTGGACAGGGGAACACTGAAGCTTTCTTT. This translates into CASSVGQGNTEAFF.

The chain links TRBV7-8 to TRBJ2-7; TRBD2 matches at 7 bases. This CDR3 region has 15 residues. J lost 3 bases, V lost 3 bases, and 8 bases had no gene match. The germline V gene has CDR1 SGHVS and CDR2 FQNEAQ. In nucleotides, the CDR3 is TGTGCCAGCAGCTTTTCGCTAGCGGAGGGCTACGAGCAGTACTTC. Encoded protein: CASSFSLAEGYEQYF.

V gene TRBV7-8 combines with J gene TRBJ2-3, with 8 bases aligning to TRBD2. With 2 bases clipped from V and 0 bases from J, the junction kept 16 bases outside the gene matches. The germline V gene encodes CDR1 SGHVS and CDR2 FQNEAQ. The CDR3 sequence is 20 residues long. The CDR3 DNA sequence: TGTGCCAGCAGCTTATTCGAGTTCGGAGCGGGGGCGCCTAGCACAGATACGCAGTATTTT. It encodes CASSLFEFGAGAPSTDTQYF.

This sequence joins TRBV5-4 and TRBJ2-7; 10 nucleotides match TRBD2. There are 15 residues in the CDR3. V lost 0 bases to trimming and J lost 3 bases; unmatched junction nucleotides: 3. In germline, CDR1 is SGHNT, CDR2 YYREEE (reference sequence). The CDR3 loop is CASSLAASGGYEQYF. CDR3 DNA sequence: TGTGCCAGCAGCTTGGCGGCTAGCGGGGGCTACGAGCAGTACTTC.

The rearrangement uses TRBV4-3 and TRBJ1-2; no clear D. CDR3 length equals 14 residues. V lost 0 bases and J 3 bases, leaving 8 bases between the germline ends. CDR1 is LGHNA and CDR2 is YSLEER in the germline V gene. The CDR3, as DNA: TGCGCCAGCAGCCAAGATCGGGCCCACTATGGCTACACCTTC. Residues: CASSQDRAHYGYTF.

The V gene is TRBV6-5, the J gene TRBJ1-1; D ambiguous. This CDR3 is built from 13 residues. V was shortened by 0 bases and J by 1 base, with 3 bases between the two germline ends. The V gene's germline CDR1 is MNHEY and CDR2 SVGAGI. As DNA, the CDR3 is TGTGCCAGCAGTTACTCTTGGAACACTGAAGCTTTCTTT. Translated: CASSYSWNTEAFF.

There are a few counts of this clone. The V and J genes are TRBV6-1 and TRBJ2-7, with D possibly matching TRBD1 (6 bases). The CDR3 is made up of 14 amino acids. Looked up from germline, CDR1 is MNHNS and CDR2 is SASEGT. Deletions cut 0 bases from V and 4 bases from J, with 10 bases between. The CDR3 DNA reads as TGTGCCAGCAGTGAAGCAGCAGGGGTGTACGAGCAGTACTTC. Encoded protein: CASSEAAGVYEQYF.

A few counts support this clone. The chain carries TRBV19 and TRBJ2-1; tentatively, D is TRBD1 or TRBD2 (5 bases each). Per the germline V gene, CDR1 is LNHDA and CDR2 is SQIVND (reference sequence). This CDR3 contains 12 residues. V lost 2 bases to trimming and J lost 7 bases, with 6 bases between them. The CDR3 DNA follows: TGTGCCAGTAGTATATGGGGGAATGAGCAGTTCTTC. Translation: CASSIWGNEQFF.

The chain has TRBV27 and TRBJ1-4, with no clear D. Germline values: CDR1 MNHEY, CDR2 SMNVEV (reference sequence). The CDR3 extends over 12 amino acids. The V end was cut by 2 bases, the J end by 7 bases, with 5 bases between. CDR3 in amino acids: CASSLNGEKLFF. CDR3 in DNA: TGTGCCAGCAGTTTAAACGGTGAAAAACTGTTTTTT.

The sample holds one count of this clone. The same CDR3 also results from other DNA sequences found in this sample. The chain uses TRBV27 and TRBJ2-5; D is unresolved. The CDR3 length is 11 residues. CDR1 is MNHEY, CDR2 SMNVEV, per germline (reference sequence). Deletions cut 6 bases from V and 5 bases from J, with 7 bases between. The CDR3 nucleotides read TGTGCCAGCAGCCTGGGGGAGACCCAGTACTTC. Protein product: CASSLGETQYF.

The chain carries TRBV27 and TRBJ2-7, with 10 bases fitting TRBD1. Losses at the gene ends were 6 bases for V and 3 bases for J; bases not matched to a gene: 8. Germline V CDR1 and CDR2: MNHEY, SMNVEV (reference sequence). This CDR3 is built from 15 residues. CDR3 bases: TGTGCCAGCAGCTGGGGCGGGACAGGGGACTACGAGCAGTACTTC. Protein product: CASSWGGTGDYEQYF.